The 17 T cell receptor beta chains given below trace back to one sample, sequenced in a study of blood T cell repertoires in COVID-19 (TCRdb year 2020). Library creation used the immunoSEQ multiplex PCR assay. The table comes from immuneACCESS by way of TCRdb, which keeps in-frame sequences with V and J called. Part of the clones is missing from these tables; in studies checked, under half for an unresolved V gene and the rest for unknown reasons. The sample contains hundreds of thousands of clones, more than 75% of them found a single time. The ten largest account for approximately 1.9% of the sample. The material sequenced was PBMCs or T cells enriched from blood (not recorded which). The receptors here all came from a middle-aged man in a cohort exposed to, infected with or recovered from COVID-19 (not recorded which).

V usage is TRBV14 and J usage is TRBJ2-7, with 7 nucleotides matching TRBD2. The CDR3 totals 14 residues. CDR1 SGHDN and CDR2 FVKESK come from the germline V gene. Trimming at V came to 1 base and at J to 6 bases, leaving 6 bases not matched to a gene. The CDR3 region has the DNA TGTGCCAGCAGCCAAGGCGGGAGAGGGGTCGAGCAGTACTTC. Residues: CASSQGGRGVEQYF.

This clone was observed once. V gene TRBV18 combines with J gene TRBJ2-7; D remains ambiguous. Trimming stripped 4 bases from V and 0 bases from J, with 16 bases between. The germline V gene has CDR1 KGHSH and CDR2 LQKENI. The CDR3 consists of 16 residues. The CDR3 DNA sequence: TGTGCCAGCTCACATTCCCCCTTTGGGCCCTCCTACGAGCAGTACTTC. Amino acids: CASSHSPFGPSYEQYF.

This chain uses TRBV4-2 with TRBJ1-1; D unclear. The V end lost 0 bases, the J end lost 1 base, and 9 bases lay between the germline ends. Per germline, CDR1 LGHNA and CDR2 YNFKEQ. The CDR3 runs to 15 residues. CDR3: CASSQDGLTNTEAFF. The CDR3 DNA reads as TGTGCCAGCAGCCAAGATGGACTGACGAACACTGAAGCTTTCTTT.

This clone was counted a single time. The chain combines TRBV5-4 with TRBJ2-3; 12 bases fit TRBD2. The CDR3 contains 14 residues. V lost 2 bases to trimming and J lost 5 bases; unmatched junction nucleotides: 0. Per the germline V gene, CDR1 is SGHNT and CDR2 is YYREEE (reference sequence). The CDR3 region is CASSLLAGGDTQYF. CDR3 coding DNA: TGTGCCAGCAGCTTACTAGCGGGAGGAGATACGCAGTATTTT.

This clone was seen a single time. This chain connects TRBV28 to TRBJ2-2; 10 bases are shared with TRBD1. This CDR3 has 17 residues. The trim removed 5 bases at V and 6 bases at J, leaving 12 bases unmatched. Looked up from germline, CDR1 is MDHEN and CDR2 is SYDVKM. The CDR3: CASSGDRGSWSAGELFF. For the CDR3, the DNA is TGTGCCAGCAGTGGGGACAGGGGTTCATGGAGTGCCGGGGAGCTGTTTTTT.

The chain is built from TRBV3-1 (or the pseudogene TRBV3-2) and TRBJ2-3; D gene uncertain. V dropped 1 base and J dropped 1 base, with 6 bases sitting between them. This CDR3 region has 14 residues. Germline V CDR1 and CDR2: LGHDT, YNNKEL (reference sequence). The DNA for the CDR3 is TGTGCCAGCAGCCAAGCACATGGCACAGATACGCAGTATTTT. Translated: CASSQAHGTDTQYF.

This chain uses TRBV13 with TRBJ2-3; D call uncertain. This CDR3 region has 12 residues. Between the trimmed V and J ends, which lost 5 bases and 4 bases, there was a span of 7 bases. Germline assignment: CDR1 PRHDT and CDR2 FYEKMQ (reference sequence). DNA of the CDR3: TGTGCCAGCAGCCTAAGTTCAGATACGCAGTATTTT. Protein product: CASSLSSDTQYF.

The rearrangement uses TRBV19 and TRBJ2-7; the D gene is possibly TRBD2 (6 bases). Trimming took off 4 bases at V and 3 bases at J, with 16 bases between the two ends. Germline V CDR1 and CDR2: LNHDA, SQIVND (reference sequence). The CDR3 consists of 15 residues. This CDR3 reads CASSSVTGAIYEQYF. The CDR3 nucleotides read TGTGCCAGTAGTAGTGTGACGGGAGCGATCTACGAGCAGTACTTC.

This chain's CDR3 is CASSPGTGDEKLFF. CDR3 DNA sequence: TGTGCCAGCAGCCCCGGGACAGGTGATGAAAAACTGTTTTTT. The chain uses TRBV27 and TRBJ1-4; TRBD1 agrees at 8 bases. The trim removed 6 bases at V and 6 bases at J, leaving 6 bases unmatched. The CDR3 is 14 amino acids. Germline CDR1 reads MNHEY; CDR2 reads SMNVEV (reference sequence).

The V and J genes are TRBV5-4 and TRBJ2-3; D possibly corresponds to TRBD2 (6 bases). The CDR3 covers 15 residues. V gave up 5 bases and J gave up 0 bases, with 13 bases separating them. Germline V gene sequence: CDR1 SGHNT, CDR2 YYREEE (reference sequence). The CDR3, as DNA: TGTGCCAGCAGGCCTCGTGGGGGGAGCACAGATACGCAGTATTTT. Translated, it gives CASRPRGGSTDTQYF.

The chain combines TRBV28 with TRBJ2-3; TRBD2 matches at 8 bases. V trimming: 8 bases; J trimming: 4 bases; junction bases outside the gene matches: 14. This CDR3 comprises 16 residues. CDR1 and CDR2 from the germline V gene are MDHEN and SYDVKM. The CDR3 reads CASSNLAGRGPDTQYF. The CDR3 nucleotides read TGTGCCAGCTCCAACTTAGCGGGAAGAGGCCCAGATACGCAGTATTTT. The full variable domain, with the rest looked up from reference TRBV28 and TRBJ2-3, is DVKVTQSSRYLVKRTGEKVFLECVQDMDHENMFWYRQDPGLGLRLIYFSYDVKMKEKGDIPEGYSVSREKKERFSLILESASTNQTSMYLCASSNLAGRGPDTQYFGPGTRLTVL.

The chain carries TRBV7-6 and TRBJ2-1; 14 bases fit TRBD2. CDR1 and CDR2 from the germline V gene are SGHVS and FNYEAQ. J gave up 1 base and V 5 bases, and 7 bases lay outside the gene matches. There are 18 residues in the CDR3. CDR3 bases: TGTGCCAGCAGCCGAGGGACTAGCGGGAGTGTTTCCTACAATGAGCAGTTCTTC. It is translated as CASSRGTSGSVSYNEQFF.

The chain couples TRBV6-6 to TRBJ2-1; tentative D call: TRBD1 (5 bases). Per the germline V gene, CDR1 is MNHNY and CDR2 is SVGAGI (reference sequence). Trimming removed 7 bases at V and 13 bases at J, with 14 bases between. This CDR3 region has 11 residues. CDR3 in amino acids: CASTDRGNQFF. CDR3 sequence (DNA): TGTGCCAGCACCGATAGGGGAAATCAGTTCTTC.

The rearrangement uses TRBV9 and TRBJ2-5; tentatively, D is TRBD2 (6 bases). The CDR3 spans 13 residues. CDR1 SGDLS and CDR2 YYNGEE come from the germline V gene. V was pared by 5 bases and J by 2 bases, with 10 bases between. The CDR3 DNA reads TGTGCCAGCAGTGGAGGGAATCAAGAGACCCAGTACTTC. It codes for CASSGGNQETQYF.

The table lists this clone with a count of one. The rearrangement links TRBV5-5 to TRBJ1-6; weak D call: TRBD1 (5 bases). Germline values: CDR1 SGHKS, CDR2 YYEKEE (reference sequence). V was trimmed by 0 bases and J by 5 bases, leaving 6 bases between them. This CDR3 comprises 14 residues. DNA of the CDR3: TGTGCCAGCAGCTTGGGCAGGGATAATTCACCCCTCCACTTT. It encodes CASSLGRDNSPLHF.

This clone was counted a few times. The chain combines TRBV27 with TRBJ2-2; D unclear. Trimming left V 5 bases short and J 3 bases short, with 10 bases between. The CDR3 extends over 14 amino acids. Germline loops: CDR1 MNHEY, CDR2 SMNVEV (reference sequence). The CDR3 nucleotides read TGTGCCAGCAGTGGCAGGTGGTACACCGGGGAGCTGTTTTTT. Amino acid sequence: CASSGRWYTGELFF.

The chain is built from TRBV27 and TRBJ2-1, with TRBD1 matching 10 bases. V was clipped by 6 bases and J by 8 bases; unmatched bases: 7. The CDR3 consists of 14 residues. Germline values: CDR1 MNHEY, CDR2 SMNVEV (reference sequence). The CDR3 coding sequence is TGTGCCAGCAGACCGGGACAGGGGTACCATGAGCAGTTCTTC. Translated, it gives CASRPGQGYHEQFF.